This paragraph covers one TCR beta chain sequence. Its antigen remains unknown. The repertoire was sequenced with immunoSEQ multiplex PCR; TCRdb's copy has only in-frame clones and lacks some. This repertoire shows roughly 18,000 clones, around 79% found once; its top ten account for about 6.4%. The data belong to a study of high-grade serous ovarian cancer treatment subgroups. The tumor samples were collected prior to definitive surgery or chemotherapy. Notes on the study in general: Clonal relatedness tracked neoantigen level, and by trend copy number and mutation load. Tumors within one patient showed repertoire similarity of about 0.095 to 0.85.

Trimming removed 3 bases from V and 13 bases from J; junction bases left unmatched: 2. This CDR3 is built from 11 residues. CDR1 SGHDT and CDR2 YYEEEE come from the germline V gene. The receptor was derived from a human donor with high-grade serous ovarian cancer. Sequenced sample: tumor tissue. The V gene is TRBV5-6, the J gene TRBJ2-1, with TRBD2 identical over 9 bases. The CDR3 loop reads CASSSGLAQFF. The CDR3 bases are TGTGCCAGCAGCTCGGGACTAGCCCAGTTCTTC.